This TCR beta chain is drawn from a study of tumor-infiltrating lymphocytes in localized non-small cell lung cancer. Whole-study context: From each patient, both tumor and uninvolved lung, non-adjacent to tumor, were sampled. Study conclusions and caveats: Different pieces of the same tissue went to different assays, confounding technical variation with intratumor heterogeneity. TCRbeta sequencing showed higher T cell infiltration in tumors than uninvolved lung.

Here immunoSEQ multiplex PCR was the method, and the copy in TCRdb shows in-frame clones only, minus some. The sample includes about 9,000 clones, about 63% seen only once; the top ten take about 9%. The V end was cut by 5 bases, the J end by 0 bases, with 11 bases between. The V gene's germline CDR1 is SQVTM and CDR2 ANQGSEA. The CDR3 length is 13 residues. As to this clone: Its antigen is still unknown.

The sequence was collected from a human donor with non-small cell lung cancer. The chain recombines TRBV29-1 with TRBJ2-7; the D gene is possibly TRBD2 (5 bases). Sequencing was carried out using uninvolved lung tissue not adjacent to the tumor. The CDR3 loop is CSVRGRSSYEQYF. CDR3 DNA: TGCAGCGTTCGGGGAAGGAGCTCCTACGAGCAGTACTTC.